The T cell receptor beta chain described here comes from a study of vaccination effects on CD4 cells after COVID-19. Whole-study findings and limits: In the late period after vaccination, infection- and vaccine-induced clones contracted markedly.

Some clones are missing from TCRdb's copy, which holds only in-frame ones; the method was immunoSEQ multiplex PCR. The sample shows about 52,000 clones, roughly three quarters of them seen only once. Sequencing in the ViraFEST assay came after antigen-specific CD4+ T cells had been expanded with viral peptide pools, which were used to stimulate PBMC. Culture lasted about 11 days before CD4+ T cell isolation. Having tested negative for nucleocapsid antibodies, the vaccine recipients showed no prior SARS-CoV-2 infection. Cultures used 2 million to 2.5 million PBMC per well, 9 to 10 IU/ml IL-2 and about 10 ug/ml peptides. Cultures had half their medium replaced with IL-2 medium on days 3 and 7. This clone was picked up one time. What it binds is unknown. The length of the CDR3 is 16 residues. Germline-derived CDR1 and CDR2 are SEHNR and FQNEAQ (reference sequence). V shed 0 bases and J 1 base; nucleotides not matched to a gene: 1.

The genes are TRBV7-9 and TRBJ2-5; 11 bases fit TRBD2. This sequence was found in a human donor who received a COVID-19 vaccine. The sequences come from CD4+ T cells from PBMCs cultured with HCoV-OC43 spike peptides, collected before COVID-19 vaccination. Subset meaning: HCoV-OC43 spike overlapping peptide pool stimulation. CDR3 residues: CASSLAGTSGQETQYF. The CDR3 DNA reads TGTGCCAGCAGCTTAGCCGGGACTAGCGGCCAAGAGACCCAGTACTTC.